These T cell receptor beta chains were read from a single sample in a study of blood T cell repertoires in COVID-19. Using immunoSEQ multiplex PCR, the repertoire was profiled, and TCRdb retains in-frame clones only, with some absent. The table has about 210,000 clones, over 80% seen once. The sequencing input was peripheral blood. These receptors came from a man aged 60 to 69 with COVID-19, enrolled during active disease. Each CDR3 is given with its conserved first and last residue. Fields, in order: J gene, clone size, D gene, V gene, CDR3 DNA, CDR3 protein. The D gene is left open where the match is weak. Clone size is shown for a subset of rows, as once, few, many or a class of expanded clone.

j_gene: TRBJ2-2; abundance: .; d_gene: .; v_gene: TRBV18; CDR3nt: TGTGCCAGCTCACCCCAGCTCACGGGACATTTTTTGATCACCGGGGAGCTGTTTTTT; CDR3aa: CASSPQLTGHFLITGELFF
j_gene: TRBJ1-5; abundance: .; d_gene: TRBD1; v_gene: TRBV18; CDR3nt: TGTGCCAGCTCACTCACGAGGGACAGGGGGGCTCAGCCCCAGCATTTT; CDR3aa: CASSLTRDRGAQPQHF
j_gene: TRBJ2-1; abundance: once; d_gene: TRBD2; v_gene: TRBV19; CDR3nt: TGTGCCAGTAGTATGGAATGGGGGGGGAATAGGGCCAATGAGCAGTTCTTC; CDR3aa: CASSMEWGGNRANEQFF
j_gene: TRBJ2-5; abundance: .; d_gene: .; v_gene: TRBV28; CDR3nt: TGTGCCAGCAGTTTGCCCCCGGCTAGCGAACAAGAGACCCAGTACTTC; CDR3aa: CASSLPPASEQETQYF
j_gene: TRBJ2-2; abundance: once; d_gene: TRBD2; v_gene: TRBV7-3; CDR3nt: TGTGCCAGCAGCCAGGGACTAGCGATCGGGGAGCTGTTTTTT; CDR3aa: CASSQGLAIGELFF
j_gene: TRBJ2-5; abundance: .; d_gene: TRBD2; v_gene: TRBV5-1; CDR3nt: TGCGCCAGCAGCTTGGGGCTAGCGGGAGGCTCAGAGACCCAGTACTTC; CDR3aa: CASSLGLAGGSETQYF
j_gene: TRBJ1-1; abundance: .; d_gene: .; v_gene: TRBV5-1; CDR3nt: TGCGCCAGCAGCTTGGGTCAGGGCAGCACTGAAGCTTTCTTT; CDR3aa: CASSLGQGSTEAFF
j_gene: TRBJ1-1; abundance: .; d_gene: .; v_gene: TRBV18; CDR3nt: TGTGCCAGCTCACCACCGGCCATAATGAACACTGAAGCTTTCTTT; CDR3aa: CASSPPAIMNTEAFF
j_gene: TRBJ1-4; abundance: .; d_gene: .; v_gene: TRBV7-8; CDR3nt: TGTGCCAGCAGCCCCCATCAGGGTTTCCCTAATGAAAAACTGTTTTTT; CDR3aa: CASSPHQGFPNEKLFF
j_gene: TRBJ2-5; abundance: .; d_gene: .; v_gene: TRBV7-7; CDR3nt: TGTGCCAGCAGCTTAAATCCGCGAGAGACCCAGTACTTC; CDR3aa: CASSLNPRETQYF
j_gene: TRBJ2-5; abundance: .; d_gene: .; v_gene: TRBV6-5; CDR3nt: TGTGCCAGCAGTTACTCGATAGGGCGGGGACAAGAGACCCAGTACTTC; CDR3aa: CASSYSIGRGQETQYF
j_gene: TRBJ2-1; abundance: .; d_gene: .; v_gene: TRBV28; CDR3nt: TGTGCCAGCAGCCCTACTTACAATGAGCAGTTCTTC; CDR3aa: CASSPTYNEQFF
j_gene: TRBJ2-5; abundance: .; d_gene: TRBD2; v_gene: TRBV19; CDR3nt: TGTGCCAGTTCATCTCCGGGGGGGTACCAAGAGACCCAGTACTTC; CDR3aa: CASSSPGGYQETQYF
j_gene: TRBJ1-1; abundance: .; d_gene: .; v_gene: TRBV6-5; CDR3nt: TGTGCCAGCAGTTACTCCACAGGCGCCTTTGAAGCTTTCTTT; CDR3aa: CASSYSTGAFEAFF
j_gene: TRBJ1-2; abundance: .; d_gene: .; v_gene: TRBV28; CDR3nt: TGTGCCAGCAGTTTAACAGGGAACTATGGCTACACCTTC; CDR3aa: CASSLTGNYGYTF
j_gene: TRBJ2-1; abundance: .; d_gene: .; v_gene: TRBV14; CDR3nt: TGTGCCAGCAGCCCCGGGACTGTCGGCTACAATGAGCAGTTCTTC; CDR3aa: CASSPGTVGYNEQFF
j_gene: TRBJ2-3; abundance: .; d_gene: TRBD2; v_gene: TRBV11-2; CDR3nt: TGTGCCAGCAGCTTAGCGGGCGGGAGGGCCCCAGATACGCAGTATTTT; CDR3aa: CASSLAGGRAPDTQYF
j_gene: TRBJ1-3; abundance: .; d_gene: TRBD1; v_gene: TRBV6-5; CDR3nt: TGTGCCAGCTGGCAGGGGGCACGAGGAAACACCATATATTTT; CDR3aa: CASWQGARGNTIYF
j_gene: TRBJ1-1; abundance: .; d_gene: .; v_gene: TRBV7-9; CDR3nt: TGTGCCAGCAGCTTAATGAGCCCTACAGCTAACACTGAAGCTTTCTTT; CDR3aa: CASSLMSPTANTEAFF
j_gene: TRBJ1-1; abundance: .; d_gene: .; v_gene: TRBV3-1/TRBV3-2; CDR3nt: TGTGCCAGCAGCCAAGCCCCCTCAGGAGGGATAGAAGCTTTCTTT; CDR3aa: CASSQAPSGGIEAFF
j_gene: TRBJ2-1; abundance: .; d_gene: TRBD1; v_gene: TRBV5-4; CDR3nt: TGTGCCAGCAGCTTTGGACAGGGCGCCTTCAATGAGCAGTTCTTC; CDR3aa: CASSFGQGAFNEQFF
j_gene: TRBJ1-1; abundance: .; d_gene: .; v_gene: TRBV9; CDR3nt: TGTGCCAGCAGCCTGGAGGGGAGTGAAGCTTTCTTT; CDR3aa: CASSLEGSEAFF
j_gene: TRBJ1-5; abundance: .; d_gene: TRBD1; v_gene: TRBV6-2/TRBV6-3; CDR3nt: TGTGCCAGCAGTTACGGAGGCGGGACAGGGAACAATCAGCCCCAGCATTTT; CDR3aa: CASSYGGGTGNNQPQHF
j_gene: TRBJ1-2; abundance: once; d_gene: TRBD1; v_gene: TRBV6-1; CDR3nt: TGTGCCAGCAGTGAAGTAGACAGGGGGCCCTATGGCTACACCTTC; CDR3aa: CASSEVDRGPYGYTF
j_gene: TRBJ2-3; abundance: .; d_gene: .; v_gene: TRBV7-3; CDR3nt: TGTGCCAGCAGTTCTACTGGGACTAGCACAGATACGCAGTATTTT; CDR3aa: CASSSTGTSTDTQYF
j_gene: TRBJ1-1; abundance: .; d_gene: .; v_gene: TRBV3-1/TRBV3-2; CDR3nt: TGTGCCAGCAGCCCGAACAGGGACACTGAAGCTTTCTTT; CDR3aa: CASSPNRDTEAFF
j_gene: TRBJ2-3; abundance: .; d_gene: .; v_gene: TRBV4-1; CDR3nt: TGCGCCAGCAGCCAAGATGGCGTCGGGATTCGTCGAAGTTTT; CDR3aa: CASSQDGVGIRRSF
j_gene: TRBJ2-7; abundance: few; d_gene: TRBD1; v_gene: TRBV27; CDR3nt: TGTGCCAGCAGTACTTCCCGGACAGGGACCCCCTACGAGCAGTACTTC; CDR3aa: CASSTSRTGTPYEQYF
j_gene: TRBJ1-3; abundance: .; d_gene: TRBD1; v_gene: TRBV5-4; CDR3nt: TGTGCCAGCAGCACGGGGACAGCTGGAAACACCATATATTTT; CDR3aa: CASSTGTAGNTIYF
j_gene: TRBJ1-4; abundance: once; d_gene: .; v_gene: TRBV13; CDR3nt: TGTGCCAGCAGCCGAAGGGGCTTCACTAATGAAAAACTGTTTTTT; CDR3aa: CASSRRGFTNEKLFF
j_gene: TRBJ1-1; abundance: .; d_gene: .; v_gene: TRBV28; CDR3nt: TGTGCCAGCAGACCCCTTACCAGGGAGAACACTGAAGCTTTCTTT; CDR3aa: CASRPLTRENTEAFF
j_gene: TRBJ2-1; abundance: .; d_gene: TRBD1; v_gene: TRBV7-6; CDR3nt: TGTGCCAGCAGTATACAGGGGGTTACGTACAATGAGCAGTTCTTC; CDR3aa: CASSIQGVTYNEQFF
j_gene: TRBJ2-7; abundance: .; d_gene: TRBD1; v_gene: TRBV9; CDR3nt: TGTGCCAGCAGCTTAAGGACAGGACAAGCCTACGAGCAGTACTTC; CDR3aa: CASSLRTGQAYEQYF
j_gene: TRBJ2-6; abundance: .; d_gene: TRBD1; v_gene: TRBV2; CDR3nt: TGTGCCAGTACGGGACAGGCCTCTGGGGCCAACGTCCTGACTTTC; CDR3aa: CASTGQASGANVLTF
j_gene: TRBJ1-2; abundance: .; d_gene: .; v_gene: TRBV3-1/TRBV3-2; CDR3nt: TGTGCCAGCAGCCAAGATAACCCGGGACATATAAGTCCCTACACCTTC; CDR3aa: CASSQDNPGHISPYTF
j_gene: TRBJ2-3; abundance: few; d_gene: .; v_gene: TRBV4-3; CDR3nt: TGCGCCAGCAGCCAAGATTTCGGGGGGCGCACAGATACGCAGTATTTT; CDR3aa: CASSQDFGGRTDTQYF
j_gene: TRBJ1-3; abundance: .; d_gene: .; v_gene: TRBV5-6; CDR3nt: TGTGCCAGCGGGGACTCAGCCTCTGGAAACACCATATATTTT; CDR3aa: CASGDSASGNTIYF
j_gene: TRBJ2-1; abundance: .; d_gene: .; v_gene: TRBV9; CDR3nt: TGTGCCAGCAGCGTGGGGGGATCCTACAATGAGCAGTTCTTC; CDR3aa: CASSVGGSYNEQFF
j_gene: TRBJ2-7; abundance: once; d_gene: TRBD1; v_gene: TRBV11-2; CDR3nt: TGTGCCAGCAGCCCCGGGACAGGGACCTACGAGCAGTACTTC; CDR3aa: CASSPGTGTYEQYF
j_gene: TRBJ2-3; abundance: .; d_gene: .; v_gene: TRBV7-9; CDR3nt: TGTGCCAGCAGCTTAGGCCGGACGGGGAGCACAGATACGCAGTATTTT; CDR3aa: CASSLGRTGSTDTQYF
j_gene: TRBJ1-2; abundance: .; d_gene: .; v_gene: TRBV19; CDR3nt: TGTGCCAGTAGTCTTCTCTCAGGGGATGGCTACACCTTC; CDR3aa: CASSLLSGDGYTF
j_gene: TRBJ2-5; abundance: .; d_gene: .; v_gene: TRBV5-1; CDR3nt: TGCGCCAGCAGCGTGGCCCCTCGGGAGACCCAGTACTTC; CDR3aa: CASSVAPRETQYF